This T cell receptor (beta chain) is drawn from a study of CD8 T cells in ankylosing spondylitis. As the method for making TCR beta libraries, quantitative 5'-RACE with molecular barcodes was used. TCRdb independently ran MiXCR on the 5' RACE reads; one entry per CDR3 protein. The sample has 200,000 or so distinct CDR3 sequences, around a quarter seen once. This CDR3 spans 12 amino acids. Trimming left V 1 base short and J 10 bases short, with 9 bases between. Germline V lookup: CDR1 SGHTA, CDR2 FQGNSA. This clonotype was counted at least ten times. This sequence joins TRBV7-2 and TRBJ2-3, with D perhaps TRBD2 (6 bases). The material sequenced was blood, either unsorted or a sorted T cell fraction (not recorded which). The TCR was taken from a male donor with ankylosing spondylitis or in good health (not recorded which). The CDR3 nucleotides read TGTGCCAGCAGCTTAGAGGCGGGACCGCAGTATTTT. Its translation is CASSLEAGPQYF.